These 3 T cell receptor beta chains were sequenced from one sample in a study of blood T cell repertoires in COVID-19. Generated by immunoSEQ multiplex PCR, the TCRdb table keeps only in-frame clones and is missing some. In the table there are 250,000 or so clones, 84% of which are singletons. The source material was peripheral blood. The receptors shown here come from a man in his fifties with acute or convalescent COVID-19.

V is TRBV30 and J is TRBJ2-7; a possible D gene is TRBD2 (6 bases). V was trimmed by 2 bases and J by 0 bases, leaving 11 bases between them. This CDR3 has 14 amino acids. Germline V gene lookup returns CDR1 GTSNPN and CDR2 SVGIG (reference sequence). CDR3 sequence: CAWSYAGSSYEQYF. CDR3 nucleotides: TGTGCCTGGAGTTATGCGGGGAGCTCCTACGAGCAGTACTTC.

This clone was detected a few times. This chain uses TRBV20-1 with TRBJ2-7; TRBD2 matches at 8 bases. Germline trimming cut 3 bases from V and 0 bases from J; bases unmatched to any gene: 16. This CDR3 has 18 amino acids. From germline, CDR1 is DFQATT and CDR2 SNEGSKA (reference sequence). The CDR3 DNA is TGCAGTGCTAGTCCCCGGGGGGGGCAGGGCCTTAGCTCCTACGAGCAGTACTTC. Amino acids: CSASPRGGQGLSSYEQYF.

CDR3 amino acids: CASSSPRQPQHF. CDR3 bases: TGTGCCAGCAGCTCTCCTAGACAGCCCCAGCATTTT. This chain connects TRBV9 to TRBJ1-5; D is ambiguous. The CDR3 is 12 amino acids. Germline V gene data show CDR1 as SGDLS and CDR2 as YYNGEE. Deletions cut 4 bases from V and 7 bases from J, with 9 bases between.